This record looks at one T cell receptor beta chain sequence and its context. Its antigen is still unknown. The CDR3 is made up of 17 amino acids. The timepoints at which blood was sampled were baseline, cycle 4 day 1, and cycle 7 day 1. This entry belongs to a study of OX40 agonist ivuxolimab in advanced cancers. At the level of the study: Patients' therapy was ivuxolimab, an antibody that acts as an agonist of OX40 (CD134). A mean age of approximately 58 years, range roughly 20 to 85, was recorded, and approximately 80% were male. Broader study findings: Dosing at 0.1 to 3.0 mg/kg was accompanied by clonal expansion of CD4+ and CD8+ blood T cells by week 6.

The method was immunoSEQ multiplex PCR; TCRdb's version includes in-frame clones alone and lacks a portion of them. This table holds some 74,000 clones, roughly 78% found once. The source of this sequence is an adult with an advanced solid tumor such as melanoma, head and neck, liver or kidney cancer. The chain has TRBV21-1 and TRBJ2-4; the listed D gene, TRBD1, was not tested against the DNA. TRBV21-1 constitutes a pseudogene. The material sequenced was CD4+ or CD8+ T cells sorted from blood, taken in a trial of the OX40 agonist ivuxolimab. In nucleotides, the CDR3 is TGTGCCAGCAGCGATACCGTAAGGGGGTTCGGCAAAAACATTCAGTACTTC. Translating gives CASSDTVRGFGKNIQYF.